This T cell receptor (beta chain) derives from a study of T-cell reconstitution after alpha-beta-depleted transplantation in children. Regarding the study as a whole: One year after transplant, T-cell counts and diversity came mostly from newly produced T cells. Elevated TCRbeta diversity at day 60 was traced, in some patients, to surviving recipient T cells and thymic progenitors. Reportedly, only several hundred clones from non-depleted graft cells drove alpha-beta T-cell counts at about two months.

This clonotype was recorded a few times. Its antigen is not known. CDR3 size: 15 residues. With 0 bases clipped from V and 1 base from J, the junction kept 2 bases outside the gene matches. Researchers prepared the TCRbeta library using unique molecular identifiers, the study reports. In TCRdb, the PCR reads were re-called with MiXCR into one record per CDR3 protein. The sample consists of approximately 300,000 distinct CDR3 sequences, more than 9% of them appearing once. V gene TRBV23-1 combines with J gene TRBJ1-1; 7 bases are a match to TRBD1. TRBV23-1 has ORF status, its function being uncertain. This TCR was sampled from a male patient aged 2-15 years who had a stem cell transplant for chronic granulomatous disease, so the T cells may come from the graft donor. The sample in question was peripheral blood, obtained 180 days after TCRalphabeta/CD19-depleted stem cell transplant. In DNA form, the CDR3 reads TGCGCCAGCAGTCAATCCAGACAGGGGAACACTGAAGCTTTCTTT. It encodes CASSQSRQGNTEAFF.